This is a list of T cell receptor beta chains from one sample in a study of cytotoxic CD8 clonotypes in ibrutinib-treated CLL. Only in-frame clones appear in the TCRdb table, and some are missing; sequencing was by immunoSEQ multiplex PCR. Of 90,000 to 95,000 clones in the sample, 60% to 80% were seen once. Sequenced here: PBMCs, sampled after 24 months of ibrutinib treatment. All receptors come from a human donor with chronic lymphocytic leukemia. CDR3s include the opening cysteine and the closing phenylalanine or tryptophan. Fields, in order: J gene, D gene, clone size, V gene, CDR3 DNA, CDR3 protein. A D gene is named only where the DNA matches it firmly. A row's size may be missing; if present it is once, few, many or a size class.

TRBJ2-5 TRBD2 NA TRBV27 TGTGCCAGCAGAGGGACTAGCGGGATTGAGACCCAGTACTTC CASRGTSGIETQYF
TRBJ1-5 NA NA TRBV30 TGTGCCTGGAGTACCCCGGGGGCCCTCAATCAGCCCCAGCATTTT CAWSTPGALNQPQHF
TRBJ2-7 NA NA TRBV6-1 TGTGCCAGCAGTGACCCCGAGTGGCGGTCCTACGAGCAGTACTTC CASSDPEWRSYEQYF
TRBJ1-3 NA NA TRBV7-8 TGTGCCAGCAGCCCTACAAGCCCTGGAAACACCATATATTTT CASSPTSPGNTIYF
TRBJ2-5 TRBD2 NA TRBV15 TGTGCCACCAGCAGAGATGTTCGGACTAGCGGGGGGGCAGTGACCCAGTACTTC CATSRDVRTSGGAVTQYF
TRBJ2-5 TRBD2 NA TRBV9 TGTGCCAGCAGCTCAGGACTAGCGGGAGGGCCGATGGAGACCCAGTACTTC CASSSGLAGGPMETQYF
TRBJ2-3 TRBD2 NA TRBV5-1 TGCGCCAGCAGCTTGGAGGCGGAACTAGCGGTTACAGATACGCAGTATTTT CASSLEAELAVTDTQYF
TRBJ2-1 TRBD2 once TRBV7-2 TGTGCCAGCAGCTTGGGACTAGCATCCTACAATGAGCAGTTCTTC CASSLGLASYNEQFF
TRBJ2-2 NA NA TRBV7-2 TGTGCCAGCAGCCGGACTTCCGCTAGGGCTGGGGAACTGTTTTTT CASSRTSARAGELFF
TRBJ2-1 TRBD1 once TRBV6-5 TGTGCCAGCAGAAACAGGGGCCGTTTCTATGAGCAGTTCTTC CASRNRGRFYEQFF
TRBJ2-5 TRBD1 NA TRBV7-9 TGTGCCAGCAGCGCCCAGACAGGGAGCGAGACCCAGTACTTC CASSAQTGSETQYF
TRBJ1-2 NA NA TRBV28 TGTGCCAGCAGTTTATTGGCACCAAATAACTATGGCTACACCTTC CASSLLAPNNYGYTF
TRBJ1-2 NA NA TRBV7-8 TGTGCCAGCAGCTTAAGACTCGGCTATGGCTACACCTTC CASSLRLGYGYTF
TRBJ1-4 NA NA TRBV19 TGTGCCAGTAGTAGGTTCGGAGGGGCGAATAATGAAAAACTGTTTTTT CASSRFGGANNEKLFF
TRBJ2-7 NA NA TRBV18 TGTGCCAGCTCACCTTCAGGGACCTACGAGCAGTACTTC CASSPSGTYEQYF
TRBJ2-3 NA few TRBV7-9 TGTGCCAGCAGCTTAGCGGGCTACACAGATACGCAGTATTTT CASSLAGYTDTQYF
TRBJ2-1 TRBD2 NA TRBV5-4 TGTGCCAGCAGCCTCAGGGCGAGCGGGAGCTACAATGAGCAGTTCTTC CASSLRASGSYNEQFF
TRBJ2-5 NA NA TRBV9 TGTGCCAGCAGCGTAGGTGGAACCCGGGGAGAGACCCAGTACTTC CASSVGGTRGETQYF
TRBJ2-2 TRBD2 NA TRBV5-1 TGCGCCAGTGGAGGGACTAGCGGGACCTATCGGACCGGGGAGCTGTTTTTT CASGGTSGTYRTGELFF
TRBJ2-1 TRBD1 NA TRBV15 TGTGCCACCAGCAGAGCCCGCGGACAGGGGGGGTACAATGAGCAGTTCTTC CATSRARGQGGYNEQFF
TRBJ1-5 NA NA TRBV28 TGTGCCAGCAGTTCCCTGTCGAGGGCAGGGATAGGGAGCAATCAGCCCCAGCATTTT CASSSLSRAGIGSNQPQHF
TRBJ2-3 NA NA TRBV11-2 TGTGCCAGCAGCTTAGATGGGGCGGCTCACACAGATACGCAGTATTTT CASSLDGAAHTDTQYF
TRBJ2-5 NA NA TRBV2 TGTGCCAGCTTCCTTGAATGGGGCAGGGCCCAAGAGACCCAGTACTTC CASFLEWGRAQETQYF
TRBJ2-5 TRBD2 few TRBV19 TGTGCCAGTAGTACCACTTGGGAGGGGACCCAGTACTTC CASSTTWEGTQYF